This entry lists 28 T cell receptor beta chains sequenced from one sample in a study of blood T cell repertoires in COVID-19. Produced via immunoSEQ multiplex PCR; TCRdb's table is partial and in-frame only. The sample consists of approximately 300,000 clones, around 90% of them appearing once. The sequencing sample was made of peripheral blood. These receptors were obtained from a man between 18 and 35 years old with active or convalescent COVID-19.

This chain connects TRBV11-3 to TRBJ1-6; D gene uncertain. Germline CDR1 and CDR2: SGHNT and YENEEA. The CDR3 consists of 10 residues. Trimming cost V 7 bases and J 8 bases, with 3 bases left between them. For the CDR3, the DNA is TGTGCCAGCACCGATTCACCCCTCCACTTT. It specifies CASTDSPLHF. Full variable domain (outside the CDR3, taken from reference TRBV11-3 and TRBJ1-6): EAGVVQSPRYKIIEKKQPVAFWCNPISGHNTLYWYLQNLGQGPELLIRYENEEAVDDSQLPKDRFSAERLKGVDSTLKIQPAELGDSAVYLCASTDSPLHFGNGTRLTVT.

This sequence joins TRBV5-1 and TRBJ1-4; no reliable D call. V lost 0 bases to trimming and J lost 15 bases, with 18 bases between them. The CDR3 runs 14 residues. Per the germline V gene, CDR1 is SGHRS and CDR2 is YFSETQ. This CDR3 reads CASSLEVGTTNLFF. The CDR3, as DNA: TGCGCCAGCAGCTTGGAGGTCGGAACTACAAATTTGTTTTTT.

This chain connects TRBV5-1 to TRBJ1-1, with TRBD1 matching over 7 bases. This CDR3 contains 16 residues. Trimming cost V 1 base and J 0 bases; bases outside gene matches: 6. Looked up from germline, CDR1 is SGHRS and CDR2 is YFSETQ. CDR3 region: CASSLSGGGMNTEAFF. CDR3 in DNA: TGCGCCAGCAGCTTGTCAGGGGGTGGGATGAACACTGAAGCTTTCTTT.

V gene TRBV28 combines with J gene TRBJ1-3; 8 nucleotides match TRBD1. The V gene's germline CDR1 is MDHEN and CDR2 SYDVKM. This CDR3 has 15 amino acids. Trimming cost V 6 bases and J 4 bases; bases outside gene matches: 8. The CDR3 DNA follows: TGTGCCAGCAGACCGCAGGGGGCGCAAGGAAACACCATATATTTT. Translating it yields CASRPQGAQGNTIYF.

The J gene is TRBJ2-7, the V gene TRBV2; 8 bases align to TRBD1. Germline assignment: CDR1 SNHLY and CDR2 FYNNEI. The CDR3 extends over 15 amino acids. V lost 3 bases, J lost 2 bases, and 6 bases stayed unmatched. The CDR3: CASSDTGGATYEQYF. CDR3 DNA: TGTGCCAGCAGTGATACAGGGGGTGCCACCTACGAGCAGTACTTC.

This clone was observed once. The chain's CDR3 is CASSPSAGGDTQYF. In DNA, the CDR3 is TGTGCCAGCAGCCCATCTGCGGGGGGAGATACGCAGTATTTT. The V call is TRBV7-9, the J call TRBJ2-3, with 8 nucleotides matching TRBD2. V dropped 5 bases and J dropped 5; count of bases not matched to a gene: 6. Germline V gene sequence: CDR1 SEHNR, CDR2 FQNEAQ (reference sequence). The CDR3 extends over 14 amino acids.

The chain recombines TRBV28 with TRBJ2-5; 7 bases match TRBD1. The CDR3 has 14 residues. Germline assignment: CDR1 MDHEN and CDR2 SYDVKM. V shed 7 bases and J 5 bases; nucleotides not matched to a gene: 10. CDR3 in amino acids: CASKGRGGGETQYF. CDR3 nucleotide sequence: TGTGCCAGCAAAGGCAGAGGGGGCGGGGAGACCCAGTACTTC.

CDR3 sequence reads: CAINLWGTGIYEQYF. CDR3 nucleotide sequence: TGTGCCATTAATTTATGGGGGACAGGGATTTACGAGCAGTACTTC. The V call is TRBV7-4, the J call TRBJ2-7; 9 nucleotides agree with TRBD1. The J segment lost 4 bases and the V segment lost 10 bases, leaving 14 bases of the junction unmatched. In germline, CDR1 is SGHVT, CDR2 SQSDAQ. The CDR3 consists of 15 residues.

The gene calls are TRBV7-9 and TRBJ1-2; 8 bases are shared with TRBD1. Per the germline V gene, CDR1 is SEHNR and CDR2 is FQNEAQ (reference sequence). Trimming cost V 2 bases and J 3 bases; bases outside gene matches: 2. The CDR3 is 14 residues long. CDR3 sequence: CASSLQGADYGYTF. The CDR3 region has the DNA TGTGCCAGCAGCTTACAGGGGGCAGACTATGGCTACACCTTC.

J is TRBJ2-2 and V is TRBV5-1; TRBD1 might be the D (6 bases). This CDR3 is 15 amino acids long. The V gene's germline CDR1 is SGHRS and CDR2 YFSETQ. Trimming cost V 1 base and J 4 bases, with 11 bases left between them. The CDR3 DNA reads TGCGCCAGCAGCTTGCAGGGGACAATCACCGGGGAGCTGTTTTTT. Its translation: CASSLQGTITGELFF.

The chain combines TRBV12-5 with TRBJ1-5; a possible D gene is TRBD1 (6 bases). V lost 6 bases and J lost 3, with 9 bases in between. The germline V gene encodes CDR1 LGHNT and CDR2 FRNRAP. This CDR3 region has 13 residues. The CDR3 DNA is TGTGCTAGTGGCCGACAGGTCAATCAGCCCCAGCATTTT. It codes for CASGRQVNQPQHF.

The chain couples TRBV4-1 to TRBJ2-4; D not certain. The CDR3 spans 16 residues. The germline V gene has CDR1 MGHRA and CDR2 YSYEKL. Trimming cost V 1 base and J 2 bases, with 12 bases left between them. CDR3 region: CASSQARLTTKNIQYF. DNA for the CDR3: TGCGCCAGCAGCCAAGCCCGCCTAACGACCAAAAACATTCAGTACTTC.

This chain joins TRBV15 and TRBJ2-7, with 9 bases lining up with TRBD2. V lost 0 bases to trimming and J lost 7 bases; unmatched junction nucleotides: 16. The CDR3 loop spans 18 amino acids. Germline V gene sequence: CDR1 LNHNV, CDR2 YYDKDF (reference sequence). The CDR3 coding sequence is TGTGCCACCAGCAGAGATTGGGGAGCGGGAGGTTCCCTTAGGGAGCAGTACTTC. Translating it yields CATSRDWGAGGSLREQYF.

The chain has TRBV5-1 and TRBJ2-7; D is undetermined. Trimming cost V 4 bases and J 0 bases, with 5 bases left between them. CDR3 length equals 12 residues. Per the germline V gene, CDR1 is SGHRS and CDR2 is YFSETQ. The CDR3 region has the DNA TGCGCCAGCAGCCTCCCCTCCTACGAGCAGTACTTC. Translating gives CASSLPSYEQYF.

This clone was seen once. Here the CDR3 DNA reads TGTGCCAGCAGCTTCCGTAGCGGGGAGGTGAAGACCCAGTACTTC. It is translated as CASSFRSGEVKTQYF. This chain joins TRBV7-2 and TRBJ2-5; 8 positions match TRBD2. This CDR3 contains 15 residues. Germline V gives CDR1 SGHTA, CDR2 FQGNSA. The junction had 9 bases not matched to a gene; V was cut back by 3 bases and J by 6 bases.

The chain employs TRBV2 and TRBJ2-2; D might be TRBD2 (5 bases). This CDR3 contains 15 residues. Trimming pared 6 bases from V and 4 bases from J, leaving 15 bases between. CDR1 is SNHLY, CDR2 FYNNEI, per germline. The CDR3 DNA reads TGTGCCAGCAGCCCTCGGGCCGCGGGCACCGGGGAGCTGTTTTTT. Amino acid sequence: CASSPRAAGTGELFF.

The J gene is TRBJ1-6, the V gene TRBV6-5; 7 nucleotides align to TRBD1. Trimming cost V 2 bases and J 10 bases; bases outside gene matches: 5. Germline CDR1 MNHEY, CDR2 SVGAGI. There are 14 residues in the CDR3. As DNA, the CDR3 is TGTGCCAGCAGTTACGACAGGGAGAGATCACCCCTCCACTTT. It encodes CASSYDRERSPLHF.

CDR3 coding DNA: TGTGCCAGCAGCTTAGAGACAGGGGGCGGGGGTCAGCCCCAGCATTTT. This codes for CASSLETGGGGQPQHF. The rearrangement joins TRBV7-9 to TRBJ1-5, with 10 bases matching TRBD1. Per germline, CDR1 SEHNR and CDR2 FQNEAQ (reference sequence). The CDR3 covers 16 residues. The junction had 6 bases not matched to a gene; V was cut back by 1 base and J by 6 bases. The full variable domain, with the rest looked up from reference TRBV7-9 and TRBJ1-5, is DTGVSQNPRHKITKRGQNVTFRCDPISEHNRLYWYRQTLGQGPEFLTYFQNEAQLEKSRLLSDRFSAERPKGSFSTLEIQRTEQGDSAMYLCASSLETGGGGQPQHFGDGTRLSIL.

The chain recombines TRBV7-9 with TRBJ2-7; TRBD1 is a possible D gene (6 bases). Germline V lookup: CDR1 SEHNR, CDR2 FQNEAQ (reference sequence). The germline V and J ends were trimmed by 0 bases and 3 bases, with 9 bases remaining between them. This CDR3 is 14 amino acids long. The CDR3 sequence is CASSLATGIYEQYF. DNA for the CDR3: TGTGCCAGCAGCTTAGCCACAGGGATCTACGAGCAGTACTTC.

This sequence joins TRBV24-1 and TRBJ1-4, with 7 bases identical to TRBD1. The V gene end was trimmed by 9 bases and the J gene end by 5 bases; junction bases not matched to a gene: 2. Germline V gene sequence: CDR1 KGHDR, CDR2 SFDVKD. The CDR3 runs 12 residues. The CDR3 DNA is TGTGCCACCCAGGGGGTCAATGAAAAACTGTTTTTT. It translates to CATQGVNEKLFF.

V and J are TRBV6-8 and TRBJ2-3; no clear D gene. The V gene lost 0 bases and the J gene lost 6 bases, with 10 bases spanning the gap. Germline V gene data show CDR1 as MNHGY and CDR2 as SAAAGT. CDR3 size: 14 residues. CDR3 DNA sequence: TGTGCCAGCAGTTACTCGATGGAGCTGGATACGCAGTATTTT. Its translation is CASSYSMELDTQYF.

This chain links TRBV4-3 with TRBJ1-2; the D is unclear. Per germline, CDR1 LGHNA and CDR2 YSLEER. The CDR3 is 16 residues long. Trimming took off 3 bases at V and 5 bases at J, with 19 bases between the two ends. CDR3 protein: CASSHDGGPGKYGYTF. Written as DNA, the CDR3 is TGCGCCAGCAGCCACGACGGAGGACCCGGGAAATATGGCTACACCTTC.

J is TRBJ2-3 and V is TRBV7-8; D not certain. V was trimmed by 5 bases and J by 0 bases, leaving 9 bases between them. From germline, CDR1 is SGHVS and CDR2 FQNEAQ. CDR3 length: 14 amino acids. The CDR3 here is CASSDLTSTDTQYF. In nucleotides, the CDR3 is TGTGCCAGCAGCGACCTGACTAGCACAGATACGCAGTATTTT.

V is TRBV12-3 or TRBV12-4 and J is TRBJ2-5, with D hard to call. The V gene lost 3 bases and the J gene lost 1 base, with 6 bases spanning the gap. The CDR3 sequence is 13 residues long. CDR3 sequence: CASSFRSQETQYF. In DNA form, the CDR3 reads TGTGCCAGCAGTTTCCGGAGCCAAGAGACCCAGTACTTC.

J is TRBJ1-5 and V is TRBV9; 10 nucleotides line up with TRBD1. The CDR3 contains 17 residues. Germline trimming cut 4 bases from V and 1 base from J; bases unmatched to any gene: 8. In germline, CDR1 is SGDLS, CDR2 YYNGEE. The CDR3 DNA is TGTGCCAGCAGCCCGGGGGGACAGGGGTTGAGCAATCAGCCCCAGCATTTT. Amino acids: CASSPGGQGLSNQPQHF.

This chain connects TRBV14 to TRBJ1-1; 7 nucleotides agree with TRBD1. The CDR3 runs to 15 residues. From germline, CDR1 is SGHDN and CDR2 FVKESK. The V segment lost 1 base and the J segment 11 bases; nucleotides outside the gene matches: 13. The CDR3 here is CASSQGARGEIGAFF. The CDR3 coding sequence is TGTGCCAGCAGCCAAGGAGCCAGGGGGGAGATCGGGGCTTTCTTT.

The chain recombines TRBV24-1 with TRBJ1-2; 7 positions agree with TRBD1. Germline lookup yields CDR1 KGHDR and CDR2 SFDVKD. The CDR3 sequence is 15 residues long. Germline trimming cut 4 bases from V and 3 bases from J; bases unmatched to any gene: 7. CDR3 in DNA: TGTGCCACCAGTGAGGGACAGACGACCGACTATGGCTACACCTTC. This encodes CATSEGQTTDYGYTF.

The CDR3 DNA reads as TGTGCCATCAGCGACAATGCGATTGGTGGCTACACCTTC. Translation: CAISDNAIGGYTF. The chain links TRBV10-3 to TRBJ1-2; D remains ambiguous. V dropped 6 bases and J dropped 7 bases, with 15 bases sitting between them. Germline V gives CDR1 ENHRY, CDR2 SYGVKD. The CDR3 extends over 13 amino acids.